The 21 T cell receptor beta chains in this list originate from one sample, sequenced in a study of T cell clonality in common variable immunodeficiency. Findings and caveats of the study: Fewer deletions and N-nucleotide insertions were reportedly seen in common variable immunodeficiency TCR beta sequences.

These receptors have no identified antigens. TCRdb's table, derived via immunoSEQ multiplex PCR, lists solely in-frame clones and lacks some. Sampling found around 13,000 clones, none seen once. Material: peripheral blood mononuclear cells. The receptors here all came from a human donor with common variable immunodeficiency.

This clone turned up a few times. The read is 3 residues too short to cover the CDR3 end, so that end is filled in from the germline J gene. V usage is TRBV2 and J usage is TRBJ1-5; a weak D match, TRBD1 (5 bases). V dropped 1 base and J dropped 6 bases, with 19 bases sitting between them. CDR3 length: 17 residues. CDR1 and CDR2 (germline): SNHLY, FYNNEI. The DNA read from the CDR3 is TGTGCCAGCAGTGAAGATGGGGCCAGTTGGCAGGGTCAGCCC. It codes for CASSEDGASWQGQP. The entire CDR3 protein is CASSEDGASWQGQPQHF.

This clone has only a few counts. CDR3 bases read: TGTGCCTGGAGAGGGACACCGGCCATGACCACTGAA. As protein: CAWRGTPAMTTE. In full, the CDR3 reads CAWRGTPAMTTEAFF. The chain joins TRBV30 to TRBJ1-1; tentatively, D is TRBD1 (6 bases). The read ends 3 residues early relative to the CDR3; the germline J gene fills the gap. V was shortened by 3 bases and J by 4 bases, with 18 bases between the two germline ends. This CDR3 is built from 15 residues. Germline CDR1 GTSNPN, CDR2 SVGIG (reference sequence).

This clone was detected a few times. Sequencing ends 3 residues short of the CDR3 end; the germline J gene provides the rest. The gene calls are TRBV7-2 and TRBJ2-7; maybe TRBD1 (5 bases). The CDR3 contains 13 residues. V dropped 4 bases and J dropped 2 bases, with 9 bases sitting between them. Germline V CDR1 and CDR2: SGHTA, FQGNSA. Incomplete CDR3 DNA: TGTGCCAGCAGCTCCAGGGAAACCTACGAG. It encodes CASSSRETYE. The full CDR3 is CASSSRETYEQYF. Using reference TRBV7-2 and TRBJ2-7 for the parts outside the CDR3, the full variable domain is GAGVSQSPSNKVTEKGKDVELRCDPISGHTALYWYRQSLGQGLEFLIYFQGNSAPDKSGLPSDRFSAERTGGSVSTLTIQRTQQEDSAVYLCASSSRETYEQYFGPGTRLTVT.

As to this clone: The CDR3 end is not reached by the read, which stops 3 residues before it; the germline J gene fills it in. The chain combines TRBV6-2 or TRBV6-3 with TRBJ2-1, with 9 positions matching TRBD2. Per germline, CDR1 MNHEY and CDR2 SVGEGT. V gave up 7 bases and J gave up 6 bases; unmatched junction bases: 13. The CDR3 covers 16 residues. The covered CDR3 bases are TGTGCCAGCATCCCATCGGGGACTAGCATAGGCAATGAG. It specifies CASIPSGTSIGNE. The entire CDR3 sequence reads CASIPSGTSIGNEQFF.

Remarks on this clone: Compared with germline, one end of the junction differs, possibly owing to a read error. The read terminates 3 residues ahead of where the CDR3 ends, so the germline J gene completes it. This chain connects TRBV7-3 to TRBJ2-5; 9 bases align to TRBD1. The V gene's germline CDR1 is SGHTA and CDR2 FQGTGA. This CDR3 contains 15 residues. CDR3: CASSLTRTGVETQYF. The part of the CDR3 DNA that was read is TGTGCCAGCAGTTTAACAAGGACAGGGGTGGAGACC.

This clone was counted between two and nine times. Coverage ceases 3 residues before the CDR3 finishes, and the germline J gene fills in the end. The J gene is TRBJ2-2, the V gene TRBV7-2; D is unclear. This CDR3 has 14 amino acids. Trimming removed 5 bases at V and 4 bases at J, with 11 bases between. Germline assignment: CDR1 SGHTA and CDR2 FQGNSA. The chain's CDR3 is CASSRLVATGELFF. The sequenced part of the CDR3 DNA is TGTGCCAGCAGCCGGTTGGTCGCCACCGGGGAG.

This clone was recorded a few times. The observed sequence ends 3 residues before the CDR3 terminus, with the missing tail filled in from the germline J gene. V gene TRBV20-1 combines with J gene TRBJ2-1, with 7 bases aligning to TRBD1. The CDR3 runs 17 residues. J was trimmed by 2 bases and V by 0 bases; bases with no gene match: 10. The germline V gene has CDR1 DFQATT and CDR2 SNEGSKA (reference sequence). The chain's CDR3 is CSARDLYLQGPYNEQFF. The CDR3 bases that were read are TGCAGTGCTAGAGATTTATATTTACAGGGGCCCTACAATGAG.

About this clone itself: The CDR3 end falls 3 residues outside the read, so it is completed with the germline J gene. J is TRBJ2-7 and V is TRBV7-2; TRBD2 matches at 10 bases. CDR3 size: 14 residues. V gave up 6 bases and J gave up 5 bases; unmatched junction bases: 7. The V gene's germline CDR1 is SGHTA and CDR2 FQGNSA. The CDR3 bases that were read are TGTGCCAGCAGTTTTACTAGCGGGGTCCACGAG. It encodes CASSFTSGVHE. The full-length CDR3 reads as CASSFTSGVHEQYF.

Points on this clone: The sequence runs out 3 residues before the end of the CDR3; the remainder is reconstructed from the germline J gene. V usage is TRBV20-1 and J usage is TRBJ2-1, with 12 bases matching TRBD2. Losses at the gene ends were 3 bases for V and 6 bases for J; bases not matched to a gene: 6. CDR1 DFQATT and CDR2 SNEGSKA come from the germline V gene (reference sequence). The CDR3 covers 15 residues. The sequenced part of the CDR3 DNA is TGCAGTGCTAGTCTAGCGGGGGGGCCGGGCAATGAG. Translating gives CSASLAGGPGNE. The full CDR3 reads CSASLAGGPGNEQFF.

This clone was observed many times. The read stops 3 residues short of the end of the CDR3; the missing end is completed from the germline J gene. The J gene is TRBJ1-1, the V gene TRBV10-3, with D perhaps TRBD1 (6 bases). The CDR3 has 12 amino acids. Between the trimmed V and J ends, which lost 6 bases and 2 bases, there was a span of 7 bases. Per germline, CDR1 ENHRY and CDR2 SYGVKD. This CDR3 reads CAISGTNTEAFF. The sequenced CDR3 bases are TGTGCCATCAGCGGGACAAACACTGAA.

This clone was seen a few times. The missing CDR3 end, 3 residues past where the read stops, is filled in from the germline J gene. V and J are TRBV18 and TRBJ1-5; 12 bases line up with TRBD1. Germline V CDR1 and CDR2: KGHSH, LQKENI. Germline trimming cut 3 bases from V and 7 bases from J; bases unmatched to any gene: 7. This CDR3 has 16 residues. The CDR3 spells CASSPAGTGGGQPQHF. The part of the CDR3 DNA that was read is TGTGCCAGCTCACCCGCCGGGACAGGGGGCGGGCAGCCC.

There are a few counts of this clone. From the germline J gene comes the end of the CDR3, since the read stops 3 residues before it. The V and J genes are TRBV19 and TRBJ1-5, with TRBD1 as a possible D gene (5 bases). The V end was cut by 4 bases, the J end by 3 bases, with 10 bases between. Per the germline V gene, CDR1 is LNHDA and CDR2 is SQIVND (reference sequence). The CDR3 runs 14 residues. The sequenced part of the CDR3 DNA is TGTGCCAGTAGTACCCAGGGATACAATCAGCCC. The encoded protein is CASSTQGYNQP. The whole CDR3 reads CASSTQGYNQPQHF.

In its sample, this clone was seen a few times. The sequenced fragment ends 3 residues before the CDR3 boundary, so the rest is inferred from the germline J gene. The chain couples TRBV19 to TRBJ2-1; 7 nucleotides align to TRBD2. This CDR3 is 16 amino acids long. Germline V lookup: CDR1 LNHDA, CDR2 SQIVND (reference sequence). Trimming removed 0 bases from V and 4 bases from J; junction bases left unmatched: 6. Here the CDR3 reads CASSIDAGVSYNEQFF. The covered CDR3 bases are TGTGCCAGTAGTATAGATGCGGGGGTTTCGTACAATGAG.

This clone was detected a few times. The DNA ends 3 residues before the CDR3 does, and the rest of the CDR3 is filled in from the germline J gene. The gene calls are TRBV18 and TRBJ1-6; TRBD1 agrees at 8 bases. Germline V gene lookup returns CDR1 KGHSH and CDR2 LQKENI. Trimming cost V 1 base and J 5 bases; bases outside gene matches: 4. The CDR3 is made up of 16 amino acids. The part of the CDR3 DNA that was read is TGTGCCAGCTCACCACTTCCGACAGGGGATAATTCACCC. This encodes CASSPLPTGDNSP. The full CDR3 sequence reads CASSPLPTGDNSPLHF.

As to this clone: The read gets to within 3 residues of the CDR3 end, and the germline J gene fills in the rest. At the DNA level, this CDR3 is encoded by other sequences in the same sample as well. The chain has TRBV7-9 and TRBJ2-7; 7 nucleotides match TRBD1. The CDR3 totals 14 residues. CDR1 is SEHNR and CDR2 is FQNEAQ in the germline V gene (reference sequence). The J segment lost 0 bases and the V segment lost 5 bases, leaving 4 bases of the junction unmatched. The sequenced part of the CDR3 DNA is TGTGCCAGCAGCCCCAGGGACAGCTCCTACGAG. The encoded protein is CASSPRDSSYE. From start to end, the CDR3 is CASSPRDSSYEQYF. Full variable domain (outside the CDR3, taken from reference TRBV7-9 and TRBJ2-7): DTGVSQNPRHKITKRGQNVTFRCDPISEHNRLYWYRQTLGQGPEFLTYFQNEAQLEKSRLLSDRFSAERPKGSFSTLEIQRTEQGDSAMYLCASSPRDSSYEQYFGPGTRLTVT.

Comment on this clone: Read data end 3 residues before the CDR3 end; the end is taken from the germline J gene. The chain combines TRBV6-2 or TRBV6-3 with TRBJ2-3, with TRBD1 matching over 7 bases. The CDR3 is 15 residues long. Looked up from germline, CDR1 is MNHEY and CDR2 is SVGEGT. The DNA read from the CDR3 is TGTGCCAGCAGTTACCCCGGGACAGCTGGAACCCCG. Translation: CASSYPGTAGTP. Given in full, the CDR3 is CASSYPGTAGTPQYF.

This clone was seen more than once but under ten times. The missing CDR3 end, 3 residues past where the read stops, is filled in from the germline J gene. This rearrangement joins TRBV7-9 to TRBJ1-1; no reliable D call. The germline gives CDR1 SEHNR, CDR2 FQNEAQ (reference sequence). This CDR3 comprises 15 residues. V dropped 5 bases and J dropped 0 bases, with 13 bases sitting between them. Partial CDR3 DNA: TGTGCCAGCAGCCCCATCAACGGTATGAACACTGAA. This gives the protein CASSPINGMNTE. The CDR3 in its entirety is CASSPINGMNTEAFF.

This clone has more than one count but fewer than ten. The read ends 3 residues shy of where the CDR3 ends; the end is completed using the germline J gene. The rearrangement links TRBV19 to TRBJ2-5; 7 bases align to TRBD1. The CDR3 contains 13 residues. The junction had 6 bases not matched to a gene; V was cut back by 5 bases and J by 6 bases. Germline CDR1 reads LNHDA; CDR2 reads SQIVND (reference sequence). Incomplete CDR3 DNA: TGTGCCAGTAGTCCGACAGGGCAACAGACC. Protein: CASSPTGQQT. The full CDR3 reads CASSPTGQQTQYF.

This clone was recorded a few times. The CDR3 extends 3 residues past the end of the read, so its final part is completed from the germline J gene. The V gene is TRBV30, the J gene TRBJ2-3; 7 positions match TRBD1. Trimming took 5 bases from V and 1 from J; bases not matched to a gene: 9. CDR1 is GTSNPN, CDR2 SVGIG, per germline (reference sequence). This CDR3 has 15 residues. CDR3 sequence: CAWRWWDRRTDTQYF. The covered CDR3 bases are TGTGCCTGGCGCTGGTGGGACAGACGCACAGATACG.

About this clone: The CDR3 end falls 3 residues outside the read, so it is completed with the germline J gene. The V gene is TRBV7-9, the J gene TRBJ2-5; 9 bases line up with TRBD2. V was clipped by 5 bases and J by 3 bases; unmatched bases: 4. This CDR3 is 14 amino acids long. Germline CDR1 and CDR2: SEHNR and FQNEAQ (reference sequence). The CDR3 region is CASSPWTSEETQYF. The sequenced part of the CDR3 DNA is TGTGCCAGCAGCCCCTGGACTAGCGAAGAGACC.

A note on this clone: The CDR3 end falls 3 residues outside the read, so it is completed with the germline J gene. The chain carries TRBV7-3 and TRBJ2-5, with 12 bases matching TRBD1. V was pared by 2 bases and J by 5 bases, with 6 bases of the junction left unmatched. This CDR3 has 16 residues. Germline assignment: CDR1 SGHTA and CDR2 FQGTGA. The CDR3 loop is CASSLSGQGAGETQYF. The DNA read from the CDR3 is TGTGCCAGCAGCTTATCGGGACAGGGGGCTGGGGAGACC.